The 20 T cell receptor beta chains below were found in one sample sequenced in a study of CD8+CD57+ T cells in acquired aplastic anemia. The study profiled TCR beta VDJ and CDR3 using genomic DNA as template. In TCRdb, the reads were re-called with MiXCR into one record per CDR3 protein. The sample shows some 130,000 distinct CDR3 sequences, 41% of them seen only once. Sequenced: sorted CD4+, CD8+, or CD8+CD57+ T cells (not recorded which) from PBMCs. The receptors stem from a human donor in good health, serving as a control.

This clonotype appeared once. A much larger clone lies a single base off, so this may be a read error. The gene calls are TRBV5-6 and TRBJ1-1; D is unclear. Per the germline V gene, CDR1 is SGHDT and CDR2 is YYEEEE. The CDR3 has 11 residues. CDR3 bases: TGTGCCAGCAGCTTGGAGGTTGAAGCTTGCTTT. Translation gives CASSLEVEACF. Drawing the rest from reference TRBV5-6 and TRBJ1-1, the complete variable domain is DAGVTQSPTHLIKTRGQQVTLRCSPKSGHDTVSWYQQALGQGPQFIFQYYEEEERQRGNFPDRFSGHQFPNYSSELNVNALLLGDSALYLCASSLEVEACFGQGTRLTVV.

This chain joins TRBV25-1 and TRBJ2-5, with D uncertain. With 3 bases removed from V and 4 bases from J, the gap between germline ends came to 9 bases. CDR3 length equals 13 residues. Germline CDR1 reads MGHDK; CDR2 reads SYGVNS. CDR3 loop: CASSEGKVETQYF. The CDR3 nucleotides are TGTGCCAGCAGTGAGGGAAAGGTAGAGACCCAGTACTTC.

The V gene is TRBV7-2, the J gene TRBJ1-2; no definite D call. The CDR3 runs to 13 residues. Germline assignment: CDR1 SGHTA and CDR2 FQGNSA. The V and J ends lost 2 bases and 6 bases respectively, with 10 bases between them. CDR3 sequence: CASSLLTDDGYTF. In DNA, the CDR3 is TGTGCCAGCAGCTTACTAACAGACGATGGCTACACCTTC.

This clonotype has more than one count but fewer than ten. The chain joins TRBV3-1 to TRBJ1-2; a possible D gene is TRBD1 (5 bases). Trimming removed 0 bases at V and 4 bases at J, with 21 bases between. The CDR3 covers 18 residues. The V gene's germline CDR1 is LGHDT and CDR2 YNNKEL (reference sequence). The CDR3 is CASSQDFLGFRAAYGYTF. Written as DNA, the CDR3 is TGTGCCAGCAGCCAAGATTTTCTGGGATTCAGGGCAGCCTATGGCTACACCTTC.

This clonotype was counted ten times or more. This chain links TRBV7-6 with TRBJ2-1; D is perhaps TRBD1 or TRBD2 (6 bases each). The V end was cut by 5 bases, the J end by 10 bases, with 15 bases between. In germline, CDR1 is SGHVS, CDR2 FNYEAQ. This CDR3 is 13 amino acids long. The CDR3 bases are TGTGCCAGCAGCCCTCACACAGGGAGGGAGCAGTTCTTC. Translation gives CASSPHTGREQFF.

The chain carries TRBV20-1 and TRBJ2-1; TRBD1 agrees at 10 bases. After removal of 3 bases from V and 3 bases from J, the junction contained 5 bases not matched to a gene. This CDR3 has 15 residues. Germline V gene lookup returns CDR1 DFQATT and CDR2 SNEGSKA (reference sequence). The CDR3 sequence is CSAREDRGGYNEQFF. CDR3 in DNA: TGCAGTGCTAGGGAGGACAGGGGGGGCTACAATGAGCAGTTCTTC.

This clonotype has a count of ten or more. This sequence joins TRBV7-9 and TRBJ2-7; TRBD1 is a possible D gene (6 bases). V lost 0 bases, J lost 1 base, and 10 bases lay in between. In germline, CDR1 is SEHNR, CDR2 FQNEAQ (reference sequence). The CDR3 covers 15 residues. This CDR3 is CASSLAPTGSYEQYF. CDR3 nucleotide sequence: TGTGCCAGCAGCTTAGCGCCTACAGGGTCCTACGAGCAGTACTTC.

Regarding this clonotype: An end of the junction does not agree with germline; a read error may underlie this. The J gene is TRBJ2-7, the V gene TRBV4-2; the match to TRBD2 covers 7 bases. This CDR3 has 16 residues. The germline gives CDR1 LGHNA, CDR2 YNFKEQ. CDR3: CASRQDRGGRSYEQYF. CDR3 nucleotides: TGTGCCAGCAGGCAAGATCGTGGCGGGAGATCCTACGAGCAGTACTTC.

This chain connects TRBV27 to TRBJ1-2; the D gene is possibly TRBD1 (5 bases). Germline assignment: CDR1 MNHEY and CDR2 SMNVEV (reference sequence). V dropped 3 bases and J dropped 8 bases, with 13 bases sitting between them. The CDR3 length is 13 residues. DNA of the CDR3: TGTGCCAGCAGTTTCAACCAGGGTGGCGGCTACACCTTC. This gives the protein CASSFNQGGGYTF.

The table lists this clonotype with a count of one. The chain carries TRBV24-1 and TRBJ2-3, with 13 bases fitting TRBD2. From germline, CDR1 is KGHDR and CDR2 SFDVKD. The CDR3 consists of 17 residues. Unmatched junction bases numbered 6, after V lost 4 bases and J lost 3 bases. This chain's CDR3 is CATSEPGLAGETDTQYF. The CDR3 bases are TGTGCCACCAGTGAACCTGGACTAGCGGGAGAAACAGATACGCAGTATTTT.

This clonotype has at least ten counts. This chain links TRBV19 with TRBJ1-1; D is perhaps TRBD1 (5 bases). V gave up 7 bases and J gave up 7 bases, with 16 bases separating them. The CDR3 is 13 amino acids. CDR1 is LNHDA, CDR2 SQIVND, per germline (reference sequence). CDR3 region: CASKWSGSDEAFF. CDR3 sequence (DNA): TGTGCCAGTAAATGGTCAGGGAGCGATGAAGCTTTCTTT.

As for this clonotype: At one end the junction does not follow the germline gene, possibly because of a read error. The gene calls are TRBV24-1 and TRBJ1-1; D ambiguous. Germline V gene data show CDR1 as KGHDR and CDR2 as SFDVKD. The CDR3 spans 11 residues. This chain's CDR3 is CASSQNTEVFF. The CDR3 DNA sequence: TGTGCCTCCTCACAGAACACTGAAGTTTTCTTT.

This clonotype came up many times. The CDR3 sequence: CAISESGGWGTEAFF. The CDR3 DNA sequence: TGTGCCATCAGTGAGTCGGGGGGATGGGGAACTGAAGCTTTCTTT. The chain uses TRBV10-3 and TRBJ1-1, with a weak D call TRBD1 (5 bases). Germline V CDR1 and CDR2: ENHRY, SYGVKD. The V end lost 0 bases, the J end lost 5 bases, and 13 bases lay between the germline ends. This CDR3 is 15 amino acids long.

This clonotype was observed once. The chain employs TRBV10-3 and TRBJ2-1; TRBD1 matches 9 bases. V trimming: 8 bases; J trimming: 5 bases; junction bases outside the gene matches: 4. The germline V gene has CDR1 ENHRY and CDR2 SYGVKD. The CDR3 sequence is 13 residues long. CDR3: CAILRQGDNEQFF. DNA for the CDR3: TGTGCCATCCTGAGACAGGGGGACAATGAGCAGTTCTTC.

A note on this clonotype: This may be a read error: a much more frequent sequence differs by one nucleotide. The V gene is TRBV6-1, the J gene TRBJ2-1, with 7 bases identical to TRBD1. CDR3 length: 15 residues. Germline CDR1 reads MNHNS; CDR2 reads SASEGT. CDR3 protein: CASTKDRPGYNEQSF. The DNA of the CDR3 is TGTGCCAGCACCAAGGACAGGCCAGGCTACAATGAGCAGTCCTTC.

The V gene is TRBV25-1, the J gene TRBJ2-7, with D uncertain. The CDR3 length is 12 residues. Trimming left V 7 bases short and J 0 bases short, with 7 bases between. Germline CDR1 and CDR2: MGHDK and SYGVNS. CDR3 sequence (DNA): TGTGCCAGCATCAACCCCTCCTACGAGCAGTACTTC. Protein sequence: CASINPSYEQYF.

As DNA, the CDR3 is TGCAGTGCTAGAGATCAGGGAAGGGGTAGCAATCAGCCCCAGCATTTT. This gives the protein CSARDQGRGSNQPQHF. The J gene is TRBJ1-5, the V gene TRBV20-1; a weak D match, TRBD1 (5 bases). With 0 bases removed from V and 0 bases from J, the gap between germline ends came to 12 bases. There are 16 residues in the CDR3. CDR1 DFQATT and CDR2 SNEGSKA come from the germline V gene (reference sequence).

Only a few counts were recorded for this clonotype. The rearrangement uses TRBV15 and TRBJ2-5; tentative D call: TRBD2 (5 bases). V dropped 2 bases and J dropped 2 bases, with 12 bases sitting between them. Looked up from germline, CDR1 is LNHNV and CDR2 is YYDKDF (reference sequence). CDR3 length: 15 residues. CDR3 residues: CATSRLTRLQETQYF. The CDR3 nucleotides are TGTGCCACCAGCAGACTTACTAGGCTTCAAGAGACCCAGTACTTC.

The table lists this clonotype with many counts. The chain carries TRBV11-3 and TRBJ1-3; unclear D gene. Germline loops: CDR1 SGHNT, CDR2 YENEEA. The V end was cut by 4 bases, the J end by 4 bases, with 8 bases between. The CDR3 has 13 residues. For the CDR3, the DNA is TGTGCCAGCAGCTCAGTCATCGGAAACACCATATATTTT. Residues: CASSSVIGNTIYF.

DNA of the CDR3: TGTGCCATCAGTGCGGAGATGGGGACCGGGGAGCTGTTTTTT. It codes for CAISAEMGTGELFF. The J gene is TRBJ2-2, the V gene TRBV10-3; D unclear. The ends were cut back, 4 bases at V and 5 bases at J, with 11 bases in the middle. CDR1 is ENHRY, CDR2 SYGVKD, per germline. This CDR3 spans 14 amino acids.